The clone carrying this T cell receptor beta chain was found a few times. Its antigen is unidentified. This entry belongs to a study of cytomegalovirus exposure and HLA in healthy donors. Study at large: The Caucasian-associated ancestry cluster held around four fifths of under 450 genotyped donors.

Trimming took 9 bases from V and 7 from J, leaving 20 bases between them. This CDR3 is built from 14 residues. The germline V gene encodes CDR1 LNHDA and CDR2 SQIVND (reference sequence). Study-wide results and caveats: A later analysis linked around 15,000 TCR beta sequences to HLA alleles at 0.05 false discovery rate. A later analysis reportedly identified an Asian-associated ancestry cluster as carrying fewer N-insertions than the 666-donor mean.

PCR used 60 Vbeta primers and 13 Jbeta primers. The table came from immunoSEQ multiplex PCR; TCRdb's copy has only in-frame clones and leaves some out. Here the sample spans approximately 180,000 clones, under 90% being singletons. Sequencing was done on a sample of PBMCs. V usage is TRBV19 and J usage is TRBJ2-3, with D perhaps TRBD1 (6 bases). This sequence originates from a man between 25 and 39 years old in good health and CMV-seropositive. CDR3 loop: CASTDLQGTNTQYF. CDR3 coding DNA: TGTGCCAGCACCGATCTTCAGGGGACGAATACGCAGTATTTT.